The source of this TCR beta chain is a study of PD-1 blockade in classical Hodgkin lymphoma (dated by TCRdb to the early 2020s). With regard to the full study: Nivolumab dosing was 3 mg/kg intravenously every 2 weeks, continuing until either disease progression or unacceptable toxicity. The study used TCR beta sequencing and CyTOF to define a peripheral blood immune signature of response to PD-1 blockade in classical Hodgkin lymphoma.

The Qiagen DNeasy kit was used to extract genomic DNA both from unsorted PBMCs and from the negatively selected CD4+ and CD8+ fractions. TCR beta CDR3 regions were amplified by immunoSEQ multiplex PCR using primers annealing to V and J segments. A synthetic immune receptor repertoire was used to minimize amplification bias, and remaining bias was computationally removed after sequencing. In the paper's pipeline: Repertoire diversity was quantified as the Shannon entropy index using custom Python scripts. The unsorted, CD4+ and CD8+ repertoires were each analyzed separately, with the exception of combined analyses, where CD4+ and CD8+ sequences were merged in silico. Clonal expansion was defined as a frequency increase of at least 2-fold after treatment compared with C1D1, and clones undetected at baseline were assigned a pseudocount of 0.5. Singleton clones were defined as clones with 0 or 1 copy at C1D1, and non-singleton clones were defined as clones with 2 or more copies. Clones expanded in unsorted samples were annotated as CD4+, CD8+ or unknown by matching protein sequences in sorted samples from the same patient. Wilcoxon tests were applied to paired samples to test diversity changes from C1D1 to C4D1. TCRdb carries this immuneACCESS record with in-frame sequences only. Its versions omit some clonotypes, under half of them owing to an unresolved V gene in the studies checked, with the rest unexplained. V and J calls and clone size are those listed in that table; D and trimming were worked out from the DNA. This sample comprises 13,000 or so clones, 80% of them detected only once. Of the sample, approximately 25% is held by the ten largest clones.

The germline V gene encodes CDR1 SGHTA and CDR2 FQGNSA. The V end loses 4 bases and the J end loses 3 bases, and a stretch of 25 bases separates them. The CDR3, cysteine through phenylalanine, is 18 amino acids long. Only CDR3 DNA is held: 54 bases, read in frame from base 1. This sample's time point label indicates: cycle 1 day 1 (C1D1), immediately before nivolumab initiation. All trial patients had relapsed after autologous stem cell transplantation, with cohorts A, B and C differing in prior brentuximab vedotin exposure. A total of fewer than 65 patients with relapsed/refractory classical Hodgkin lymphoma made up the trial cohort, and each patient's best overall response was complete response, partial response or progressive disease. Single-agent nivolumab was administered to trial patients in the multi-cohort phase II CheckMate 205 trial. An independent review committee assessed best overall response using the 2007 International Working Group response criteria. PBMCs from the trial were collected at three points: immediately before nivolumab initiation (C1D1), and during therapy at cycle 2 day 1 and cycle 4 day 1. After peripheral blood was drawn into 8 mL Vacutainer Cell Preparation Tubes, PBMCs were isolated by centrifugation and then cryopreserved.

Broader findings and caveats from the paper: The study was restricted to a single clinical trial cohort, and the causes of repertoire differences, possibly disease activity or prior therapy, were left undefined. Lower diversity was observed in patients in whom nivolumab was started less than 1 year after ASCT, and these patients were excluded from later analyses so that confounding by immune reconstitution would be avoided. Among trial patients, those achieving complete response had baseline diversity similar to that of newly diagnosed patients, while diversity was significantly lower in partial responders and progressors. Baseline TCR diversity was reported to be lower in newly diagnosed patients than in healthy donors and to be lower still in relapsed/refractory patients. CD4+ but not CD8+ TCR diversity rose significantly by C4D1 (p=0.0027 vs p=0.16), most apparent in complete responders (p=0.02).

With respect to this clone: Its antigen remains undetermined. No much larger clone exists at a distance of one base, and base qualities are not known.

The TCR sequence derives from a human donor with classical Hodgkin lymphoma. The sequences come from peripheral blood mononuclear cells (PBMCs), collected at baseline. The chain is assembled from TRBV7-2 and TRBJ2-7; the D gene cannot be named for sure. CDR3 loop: CASSSPSPRWGVIYEQYF. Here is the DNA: TGTGCCAGCAGCTCCCCCTCACCCCGATGGGGTGTTATCTACGAGCAGTACTTC.